The 19 T cell receptor beta chains listed next were all sequenced from one sample in a study of shared clonotypes between healthy human individuals. Profiled with immunoSEQ multiplex PCR; TCRdb holds only in-frame clones, not every one. This table has roughly 570,000 clones, 98% appearing once. As defined, naive CD8 cells were CD45RO-negative and positively selected for CCR7, with terminally differentiated effector memory CD45RA+ cells excluded. The material sequenced was naive CD8+ T cells sorted from blood. The receptors come from a man aged 30 to 39 in good health.

The J gene is TRBJ1-2, the V gene TRBV9; TRBD1 matches 9 bases. Germline values: CDR1 SGDLS, CDR2 YYNGEE. The trim removed 3 bases at V and 6 bases at J, leaving 15 bases unmatched. This CDR3 region has 17 residues. CDR3 nucleotides: TGTGCCAGCAGCGCACAAATACACAGGGGGCGAAGGGATGGCTACACCTTC. This sequence encodes CASSAQIHRGRRDGYTF. The entire variable domain, with the rest obtained from reference TRBV9 and TRBJ1-2, is as follows: DSGVTQTPKHLITATGQRVTLRCSPRSGDLSVYWYQQSLDQGLQFLIQYYNGEERAKGNILERFSAQQFPDLHSELNLSSLELGDSALYFCASSAQIHRGRRDGYTFGSGTRLTVV.

This clone occurred once. The chain employs TRBV4-3 and TRBJ2-3, with TRBD2 identical over 8 bases. Trimming at V came to 0 bases and at J to 2 bases, leaving 7 bases not matched to a gene. Germline values: CDR1 LGHNA, CDR2 YSLEER. This CDR3 is built from 17 residues. The CDR3 DNA sequence: TGCGCCAGCAGCCAAGATTTTTGGCGGGAGGTCACAGATACGCAGTATTTT. This translates into CASSQDFWREVTDTQYF.

Only a few counts were recorded for this clone. The chain uses TRBV14 and TRBJ1-2, with 10 nucleotides matching TRBD1. The ends lost 3 bases at V and 7 bases at J; junction bases unmatched: 5. Per germline, CDR1 SGHDN and CDR2 FVKESK. The length of the CDR3 is 14 residues. The CDR3 region has the DNA TGTGCCAGCAGCCATGGGGACAGGGGTCGTGGCTACACCTTC. It yields the protein CASSHGDRGRGYTF.

As to this clone: Within the sample, other DNA sequences also encode this same CDR3. This CDR3 is CASSPGTSGYEQYF. The CDR3 region has the DNA TGCGCCAGCAGCCCAGGGACTAGCGGCTACGAGCAGTACTTC. The chain has TRBV4-3 and TRBJ2-7; 11 bases agree with TRBD2. Germline V gives CDR1 LGHNA, CDR2 YSLEER. V gave up 4 bases and J gave up 3 bases; unmatched junction bases: 2. This CDR3 has 14 amino acids.

The CDR3 region is CASSEEPYTDTQYF. CDR3 sequence (DNA): TGTGCCAGCAGTGAAGAACCGTACACAGATACGCAGTATTTT. This chain connects TRBV6-1 to TRBJ2-3; D not resolved. The germline V gene has CDR1 MNHNS and CDR2 SASEGT. This CDR3 spans 14 amino acids. Trimming left V 1 base short and J 2 bases short, with 7 bases between.

The rearrangement joins TRBV9 to TRBJ2-4; perhaps TRBD1 as D (8 bases). This CDR3 is 16 amino acids long. The ends were cut back, 6 bases at V and 2 bases at J, with 18 bases in the middle. Germline V lookup: CDR1 SGDLS, CDR2 YYNGEE. CDR3 residues: CASTPGGGSSKNIQYF. Here the CDR3 DNA reads TGTGCCAGCACCCCAGGGGGCGGGAGTTCCAAAAACATTCAGTACTTC.

This clone was seen only once. The rearrangement joins TRBV6-5 to TRBJ1-5; D not certain. Trimming took off 10 bases at V and 1 base at J, with 11 bases between the two ends. CDR1 and CDR2 (germline): MNHEY, SVGAGI. This CDR3 contains 13 residues. The CDR3 spells CATALESNQPQHF. The CDR3 DNA reads as TGTGCCACTGCACTCGAGAGCAATCAGCCCCAGCATTTT.

This clone was counted once. This rearrangement joins TRBV6-6 to TRBJ2-1; TRBD2 matches at 10 bases. Germline assignment: CDR1 MNHNY and CDR2 SVGAGI (reference sequence). CDR3 length: 16 residues. Unmatched junction bases numbered 5, after V lost 0 bases and J lost 6 bases. CDR3 DNA sequence: TGTGCCAGCAGTTACTCGAGGGCTAGCGGGAGCAATGAGCAGTTCTTC. Encoded protein: CASSYSRASGSNEQFF.

This chain links TRBV5-4 with TRBJ2-1, with D tentatively TRBD2 (6 bases). This CDR3 has 12 amino acids. CDR1 and CDR2 (germline): SGHNT, YYREEE (reference sequence). V lost 5 bases and J 7 bases, leaving 10 bases between the germline ends. This CDR3 is CASRAGLNEQFF. In DNA form, the CDR3 reads TGTGCCAGCAGGGCGGGATTGAATGAGCAGTTCTTC.

The chain carries TRBV4-3 and TRBJ2-3; 7 positions match TRBD1. The trim removed 2 bases at V and 4 bases at J, leaving 21 bases unmatched. The CDR3 spans 20 residues. Germline loops: CDR1 LGHNA, CDR2 YSLEER. The CDR3 spells CASSQTTGPTANRESDTQYF. As DNA, the CDR3 is TGCGCCAGCAGCCAAACGACAGGGCCCACTGCCAACCGAGAATCAGATACGCAGTATTTT.

The chain links TRBV9 to TRBJ2-4; possibly TRBD2 for D (5 bases). CDR1 is SGDLS, CDR2 YYNGEE, per germline. The CDR3 covers 13 residues. The V and J ends lost 0 bases and 9 bases respectively, with 10 bases between them. The CDR3 spells CASSVAEGPIQYF. CDR3 sequence (DNA): TGTGCCAGCAGCGTAGCAGAGGGTCCCATTCAGTACTTC.

The V and J genes are TRBV25-1 and TRBJ2-1, with a weak D call TRBD2 (6 bases). Trimming removed 5 bases from V and 12 bases from J, with 11 bases in between. CDR1 is MGHDK, CDR2 SYGVNS, per germline. The CDR3 runs 11 residues. The CDR3 here is CASSRGIGQFF. The CDR3 nucleotides are TGTGCCAGCAGTCGCGGGATTGGGCAGTTCTTC.

This chain joins TRBV29-1 and TRBJ2-1, with a possible D match to TRBD2 (5 bases). Germline V gives CDR1 SQVTM, CDR2 ANQGSEA. The CDR3 is 14 residues long. Trimming took 0 bases from V and 5 from J, leaving 11 bases between them. CDR3 sequence: CSVEDLGVNNEQFF. CDR3 DNA sequence: TGCAGCGTTGAAGATCTCGGGGTCAACAATGAGCAGTTCTTC.

This clone was picked up a small number of times. This chain uses TRBV11-1 with TRBJ2-1; 8 nucleotides agree with TRBD2. The germline V gene encodes CDR1 SGHAT and CDR2 FQDESV (reference sequence). CDR3 length equals 16 residues. V gave up 3 bases and J gave up 1 base; unmatched junction bases: 5. This CDR3 reads CASSFSGEWSYNEQFF. The CDR3 DNA sequence: TGTGCCAGCAGCTTTAGCGGGGAGTGGTCCTACAATGAGCAGTTCTTC.

The J gene is TRBJ2-1, the V gene TRBV28; 11 nucleotides line up with TRBD2. This CDR3 is built from 17 residues. Germline CDR1 and CDR2: MDHEN and SYDVKM. Trimming took 5 bases from V and 5 from J; bases not matched to a gene: 11. The CDR3 loop is CASSRRPGLADNNEQFF. In DNA form, the CDR3 reads TGTGCCAGCAGTCGAAGACCGGGACTAGCGGATAACAATGAGCAGTTCTTC.

This clone was seen once. V usage is TRBV7-8 and J usage is TRBJ2-7; 8 bases fit TRBD1. This CDR3 is built from 14 residues. CDR1 and CDR2 from the germline V gene are SGHVS and FQNEAQ. The ends lost 4 bases at V and 2 bases at J; junction bases unmatched: 4. The CDR3 spells CASSSGQVAYEQYF. In DNA, the CDR3 is TGTGCCAGCAGCTCGGGACAGGTGGCCTACGAGCAGTACTTC.

The rearrangement links TRBV18 to TRBJ2-6; no clear D. The CDR3 runs to 14 residues. Germline CDR1 and CDR2: KGHSH and LQKENI. Trimming pared 4 bases from V and 0 bases from J, leaving 4 bases between. CDR3 protein: CASSRPSGANVLTF. The CDR3 region has the DNA TGTGCCAGCTCACGGCCCTCTGGGGCCAACGTCCTGACTTTC.

This clone was recorded a few times. This chain uses TRBV7-9 with TRBJ1-1; 8 nucleotides agree with TRBD1. V dropped 1 base and J dropped 5; count of bases not matched to a gene: 3. This CDR3 spans 14 amino acids. CDR1 SEHNR and CDR2 FQNEAQ come from the germline V gene (reference sequence). The CDR3, as DNA: TGTGCCAGCAGCTTAGGACAGGGGCAGACTGAAGCTTTCTTT. Amino acids: CASSLGQGQTEAFF.

The rearrangement uses TRBV7-9 and TRBJ2-6; D call uncertain. V lost 7 bases to trimming and J lost 0 bases, with 22 bases between them. The CDR3 is 19 amino acids. CDR1 and CDR2 (germline): SEHNR, FQNEAQ (reference sequence). CDR3 DNA: TGTGCCAGCAACCCACCCCCCCCACTCAACACCTCTGGGGCCAACGTCCTGACTTTC. It specifies CASNPPPPLNTSGANVLTF.